This TCR beta chain was sequenced for a study of CD8+CD57+ T cells in acquired aplastic anemia. Study in general: Sorted cells (CD4+ and CD8+) yielded DNA amounts that averaged approximately 3.2 ug.

Trimming pared 6 bases from V and 7 bases from J, leaving 22 bases between. The CDR3 has 17 residues. Germline CDR1 reads SGHVS; CDR2 reads FQNEAQ. As for this clonotype: The antigen is undetermined.

TCR beta VDJ and CDR3 profiling used genomic DNA as template. Each CDR3 protein gets one entry after TCRdb re-called the reads with MiXCR. The sample has some 290,000 distinct CDR3 sequences, 55% to 65% seen once. Study-wide results and limits: With respect to CD8+ Simpson's diversity, patients and controls did not differ significantly. Patients shared 25 to 35 CD8+ CDR3 sequences with controls.

The source is a human donor with severe aplastic anemia or a healthy control (not recorded which). The sequencing input was sorted CD4+, CD8+, or CD8+CD57+ T cells (not recorded which) from PBMCs. The chain carries TRBV7-8 and TRBJ1-6, with D uncertain. CDR3 DNA: TGTGCCAGCAGTTCGCATACGGTCCGGGTCTCAAATTCACCCCTCCACTTT. It translates to CASSSHTVRVSNSPLHF.